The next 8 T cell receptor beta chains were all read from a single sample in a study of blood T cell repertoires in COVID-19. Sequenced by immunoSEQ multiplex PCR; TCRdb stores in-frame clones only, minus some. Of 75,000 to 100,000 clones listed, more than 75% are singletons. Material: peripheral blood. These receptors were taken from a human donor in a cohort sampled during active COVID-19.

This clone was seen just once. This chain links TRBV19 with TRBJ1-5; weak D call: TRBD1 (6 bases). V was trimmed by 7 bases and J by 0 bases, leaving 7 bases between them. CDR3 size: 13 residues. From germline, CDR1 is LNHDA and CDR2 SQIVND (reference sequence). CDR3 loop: CASNRDSNQPQHF. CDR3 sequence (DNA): TGTGCCAGTAACAGGGATAGCAATCAGCCCCAGCATTTT.

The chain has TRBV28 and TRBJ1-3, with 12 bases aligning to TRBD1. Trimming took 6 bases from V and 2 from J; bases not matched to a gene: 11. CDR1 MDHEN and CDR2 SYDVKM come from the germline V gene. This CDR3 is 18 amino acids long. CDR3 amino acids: CASSPLSWDRGPGNTIYF. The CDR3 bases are TGTGCCAGCAGCCCCCTGAGTTGGGACAGGGGGCCTGGAAACACCATATATTTT.

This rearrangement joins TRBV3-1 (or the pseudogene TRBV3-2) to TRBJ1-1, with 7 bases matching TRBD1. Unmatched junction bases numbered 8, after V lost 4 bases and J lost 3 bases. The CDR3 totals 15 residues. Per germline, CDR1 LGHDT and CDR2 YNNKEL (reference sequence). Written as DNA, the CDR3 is TGTGCCAGCAGCCTAAACCCAACAGGGGACACTGAAGCTTTCTTT. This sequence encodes CASSLNPTGDTEAFF.

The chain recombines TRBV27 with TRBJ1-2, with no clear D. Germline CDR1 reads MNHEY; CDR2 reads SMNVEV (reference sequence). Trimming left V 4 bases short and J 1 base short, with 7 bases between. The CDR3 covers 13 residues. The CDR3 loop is CASSSSVNYGYTF. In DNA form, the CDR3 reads TGTGCCAGCAGTTCGTCAGTTAACTATGGCTACACCTTC.

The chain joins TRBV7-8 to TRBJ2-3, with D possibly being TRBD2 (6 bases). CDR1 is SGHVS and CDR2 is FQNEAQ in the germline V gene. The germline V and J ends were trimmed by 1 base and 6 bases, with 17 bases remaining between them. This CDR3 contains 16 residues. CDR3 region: CASSLVSGSQSDTQYF. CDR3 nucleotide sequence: TGTGCCAGCAGCTTAGTTTCCGGGAGTCAGTCGGATACGCAGTATTTT.

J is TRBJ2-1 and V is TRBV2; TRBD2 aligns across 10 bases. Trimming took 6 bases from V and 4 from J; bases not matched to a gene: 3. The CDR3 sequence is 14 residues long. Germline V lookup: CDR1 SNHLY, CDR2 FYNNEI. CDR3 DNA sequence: TGTGCCAGCAGACGACTAGCGGGTTACAATGAGCAGTTCTTC. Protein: CASRRLAGYNEQFF.

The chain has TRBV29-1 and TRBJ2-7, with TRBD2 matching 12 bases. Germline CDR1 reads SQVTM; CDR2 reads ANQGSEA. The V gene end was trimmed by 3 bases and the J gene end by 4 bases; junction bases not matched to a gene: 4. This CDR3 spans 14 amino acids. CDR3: CSVDRLAGVYEQYF. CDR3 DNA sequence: TGCAGCGTTGATAGACTAGCGGGAGTTTACGAGCAGTACTTC.

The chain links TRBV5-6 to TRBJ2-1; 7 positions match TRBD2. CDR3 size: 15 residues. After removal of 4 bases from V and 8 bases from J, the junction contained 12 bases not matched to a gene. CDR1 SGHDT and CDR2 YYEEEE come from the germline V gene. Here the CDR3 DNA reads TGTGCCAGCAGCGGAAAGCGGGACTCTCGGGATGAGCAGTTCTTC. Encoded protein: CASSGKRDSRDEQFF.